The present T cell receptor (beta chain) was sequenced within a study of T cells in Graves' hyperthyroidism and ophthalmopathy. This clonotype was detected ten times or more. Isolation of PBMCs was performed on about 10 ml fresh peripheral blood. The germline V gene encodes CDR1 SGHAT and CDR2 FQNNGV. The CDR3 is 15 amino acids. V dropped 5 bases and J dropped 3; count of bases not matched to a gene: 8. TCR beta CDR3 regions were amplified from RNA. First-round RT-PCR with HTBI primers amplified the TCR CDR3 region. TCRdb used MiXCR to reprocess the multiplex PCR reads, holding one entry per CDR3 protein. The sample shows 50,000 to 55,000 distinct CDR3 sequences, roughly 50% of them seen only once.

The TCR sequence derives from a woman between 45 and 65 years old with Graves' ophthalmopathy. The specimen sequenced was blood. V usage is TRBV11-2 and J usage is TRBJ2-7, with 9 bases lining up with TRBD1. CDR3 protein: CASSQQGTGHYEQYF. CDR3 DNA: TGTGCCAGCAGCCAACAAGGGACAGGGCACTACGAGCAGTACTTC.